This paragraph covers one T cell receptor beta chain sequence. Its antigen remains unknown. These data are taken from a study of vaccination and CD4 T cells after COVID-19. The CDR3 runs to 16 residues. Germline assignment: CDR1 SGHNT and CDR2 YYREEE (reference sequence). Unmatched junction bases numbered 11, after V lost 4 bases and J lost 4 bases. The treatment was: approximately nine-day PBMC culture with coronavirus spike peptide pools or control peptides (ViraFEST assay). Pre-COVID-19 pandemic sampling (2011-2018) yielded the unexposed donor's CD4+ T cells. First, ViraFEST expanded antigen-specific T cells with peptide pools, and next it sequenced the TCRs. Sequenced with the Oncomine TCR Beta short-read assay was DNA taken from cultured CD4+ T cells. TCRdb reprocessed the PCR reads via MiXCR and lists one record per CDR3 protein. The sample includes approximately 3,700 distinct CDR3 sequences, around a quarter of them seen just once.

The chain uses TRBV5-4 and TRBJ2-1; TRBD1 matches at 7 bases. The origin of this receptor is a human donor in good health. Sequencing was carried out using CD4+ T cells from blood, cultured in vitro. CDR3 protein: CASSPPTGNVYNEQFF. In nucleotides, the CDR3 is TGTGCCAGCAGCCCTCCGACAGGGAACGTGTACAATGAGCAGTTCTTC.